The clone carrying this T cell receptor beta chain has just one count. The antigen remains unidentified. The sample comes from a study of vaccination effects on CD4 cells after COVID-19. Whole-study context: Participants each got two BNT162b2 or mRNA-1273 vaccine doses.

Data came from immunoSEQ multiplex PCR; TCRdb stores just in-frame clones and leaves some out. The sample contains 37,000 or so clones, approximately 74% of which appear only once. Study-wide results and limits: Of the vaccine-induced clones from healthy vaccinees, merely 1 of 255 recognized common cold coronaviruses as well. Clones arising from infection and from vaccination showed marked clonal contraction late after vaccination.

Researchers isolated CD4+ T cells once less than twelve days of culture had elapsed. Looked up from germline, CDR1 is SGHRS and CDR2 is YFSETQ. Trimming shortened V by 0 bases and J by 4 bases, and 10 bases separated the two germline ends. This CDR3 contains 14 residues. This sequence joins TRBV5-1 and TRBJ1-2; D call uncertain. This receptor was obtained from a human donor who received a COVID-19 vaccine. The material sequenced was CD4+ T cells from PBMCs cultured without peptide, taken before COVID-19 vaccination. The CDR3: CASSLVGVSYGYTF. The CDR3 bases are TGCGCCAGCAGCTTGGTAGGTGTTAGCTATGGCTACACCTTC.